The next 2 T cell receptor beta chains were all read from a single sample in a study of blood T cell repertoires in COVID-19. Sequencing used immunoSEQ multiplex PCR; TCRdb keeps in-frame clones, though not all of them. The table includes 110,000 to 150,000 clones, about nine tenths detected once. Sequenced: PBMCs or T cells enriched from blood (not recorded which). The source is a man in his fifties or sixties who had recovered from COVID-19.

The count of this clone is one. The chain links TRBV11-3 to TRBJ2-2; 8 bases line up with TRBD2. The germline gives CDR1 SGHNT, CDR2 YENEEA. The V segment lost 7 bases and the J segment 7 bases; nucleotides outside the gene matches: 8. CDR3 length: 14 residues. The CDR3 region has the DNA TGTGCCAGCACAAGCGGGGGAAGGGGCGGGGAGCTGTTTTTT. Translated: CASTSGGRGGELFF. The whole variable domain, remainder taken from reference TRBV11-3 and TRBJ2-2, is EAGVVQSPRYKIIEKKQPVAFWCNPISGHNTLYWYLQNLGQGPELLIRYENEEAVDDSQLPKDRFSAERLKGVDSTLKIQPAELGDSAVYLCASTSGGRGGELFFGEGSRLTVL.

The gene calls are TRBV12-5 and TRBJ1-1; no clear D gene. Germline lookup yields CDR1 LGHNT and CDR2 FRNRAP. V was cut by 5 bases and J by 4 bases, with 17 bases left in between. CDR3 length: 15 amino acids. Written as DNA, the CDR3 is TGTGCTAGTGGTCCCGGGGTTTCCGAGGCCACTGAAGCTTTCTTT. Protein: CASGPGVSEATEAFF.